These 20 T cell receptor beta chains were all obtained from the same sample, sequenced in a study of T cells after yellow fever vaccination. TCRdb reanalysed the 5' RACE reads using MiXCR and keeps one entry per CDR3 protein. The data show more than 65,000 distinct CDR3 sequences, around 7% seen once. The sample here was CD8+ T cells sorted from PBMCs, taken roughly 10 days after the first yellow fever vaccination. The receptors were gathered from a man in his late teens or twenties who received the YFV17D yellow fever vaccine.

This clonotype has only a few counts. The chain employs TRBV7-8 and TRBJ1-5; D unclear. The germline V gene has CDR1 SGHVS and CDR2 FQNEAQ. The CDR3 has 14 amino acids. V was shortened by 5 bases and J by 1 base, with 9 bases between the two germline ends. The CDR3 nucleotides read TGTGCCAGCAGCGGGCTGGAAAGCAATCAGCCCCAGCATTTT. It encodes CASSGLESNQPQHF.

The gene calls are TRBV5-1 and TRBJ1-1; TRBD1 might be the D (5 bases). The length of the CDR3 is 14 residues. The V gene's germline CDR1 is SGHRS and CDR2 YFSETQ. Trimming cost V 0 bases and J 0 bases, with 6 bases left between them. Here the CDR3 DNA reads TGCGCCAGCAGCTTGGTAGGGGTGAACACTGAAGCTTTCTTT. It is translated as CASSLVGVNTEAFF.

This clonotype was observed many times. The rearrangement joins TRBV6-1 to TRBJ1-5, with TRBD1 matching over 8 bases. This CDR3 has 16 amino acids. Trimming cost V 6 bases and J 5 bases; bases outside gene matches: 12. Per germline, CDR1 MNHNS and CDR2 SASEGT. The DNA for the CDR3 is TGTGCCAGCAGGCAGGGGGCTTGGTCAACGGATCAGCCCCAGCATTTT. Its protein is CASRQGAWSTDQPQHF.

This clonotype has ten or more counts. The V and J genes are TRBV11-2 and TRBJ2-3, with 7 bases lining up with TRBD2. Germline-derived CDR1 and CDR2 are SGHAT and FQNNGV. J was trimmed by 2 bases and V by 0 bases; bases with no gene match: 14. The CDR3 runs to 19 residues. The CDR3 DNA reads TGTGCCAGCAGCTTAGAGTTCGGCAGGGAGGGGCAGTTCACAGATACGCAGTATTTT. This sequence encodes CASSLEFGREGQFTDTQYF.

This clonotype was seen repeatedly, ten times or more. The genes are TRBV20-1 and TRBJ2-2; no definite D call. Per the germline V gene, CDR1 is DFQATT and CDR2 is SNEGSKA (reference sequence). The CDR3 is made up of 11 amino acids. Trimming cost V 0 bases and J 7 bases, with 3 bases left between them. CDR3 nucleotides: TGCAGTGCTAGAGATGGCGGGGAGCTGTTTTTT. It codes for CSARDGGELFF.

This clonotype turned up a few times. J is TRBJ1-2 and V is TRBV4-3; 10 bases match TRBD1. CDR3 length: 15 residues. Germline V gives CDR1 LGHNA, CDR2 YSLEER. V gave up 6 bases and J gave up 6 bases; unmatched junction bases: 10. CDR3 region: CASSLRTGGEDGYTF. The CDR3 nucleotides read TGCGCCAGCAGTTTACGGACAGGGGGTGAAGATGGCTACACCTTC.

This clonotype has at least ten counts. This sequence joins TRBV27 and TRBJ2-7; 9 nucleotides align to TRBD1. Germline trimming cut 5 bases from V and 4 bases from J; bases unmatched to any gene: 3. CDR3 length: 13 residues. Germline loops: CDR1 MNHEY, CDR2 SMNVEV (reference sequence). CDR3 sequence (DNA): TGTGCCAGCAGTCAAGGGACAGGGTACGAGCAGTACTTC. Translated, it gives CASSQGTGYEQYF.

This clonotype was detected many times. V and J are TRBV20-1 and TRBJ2-1, with 10 bases matching TRBD2. After removal of 5 bases from V and 1 base from J, the junction contained 11 bases not matched to a gene. This CDR3 comprises 17 residues. Per germline, CDR1 DFQATT and CDR2 SNEGSKA (reference sequence). CDR3 amino acids: CSAPPFRLAGSYNEQFF. The CDR3 DNA reads TGCAGTGCTCCGCCTTTCCGACTAGCGGGTTCCTACAATGAGCAGTTCTTC.

There are many counts of this clonotype. This chain connects TRBV14 to TRBJ2-7, with D possibly TRBD1 on 6 matching bases. From germline, CDR1 is SGHDN and CDR2 FVKESK. Trimming removed 4 bases at V and 7 bases at J, with 11 bases between. The CDR3 has 12 amino acids. CDR3 nucleotide sequence: TGTGCCAGCAGCCTAGGGGGAGATGAGCAGTACTTC. It is translated as CASSLGGDEQYF. The full variable domain, its missing parts supplied by reference TRBV14 and TRBJ2-7, is EAGVTQFPSHSVIEKGQTVTLRCDPISGHDNLYWYRRVMGKEIKFLLHFVKESKQDESGMPNNRFLAERTGGTYSTLKVQPAELEDSGVYFCASSLGGDEQYFGPGTRLTVT.

This clonotype appeared many times. The J gene is TRBJ2-6, the V gene TRBV12-3 or TRBV12-4; 7 positions match TRBD1. The V segment lost 6 bases and the J segment 2 bases; nucleotides outside the gene matches: 1. This CDR3 spans 14 amino acids. CDR3 DNA sequence: TGTGCCAGCAGGGGGACAGCTGGGGCCAACGTCCTGACTTTC. Residues: CASRGTAGANVLTF.

In this sample, this clonotype turned up many times. The rearrangement joins TRBV12-3 or TRBV12-4 to TRBJ2-3; the D call may be TRBD1 or TRBD2 (5 bases each). CDR3 size: 11 residues. Trimming cost V 4 bases and J 6 bases, with 5 bases left between them. This CDR3 reads CASSWGDTQYF. In DNA, the CDR3 is TGTGCCAGCAGTTGGGGGGATACGCAGTATTTT.

The rearrangement uses TRBV12-3 or TRBV12-4 and TRBJ1-2; TRBD1 agrees at 8 bases. There are 13 residues in the CDR3. J lost 3 bases, V lost 7 bases, and 4 bases had no gene match. The CDR3 region has the DNA TGTGCCAGCAAGACAGGGGACGACTATGGCTACACCTTC. The encoded protein is CASKTGDDYGYTF.

In this sample, this clonotype turned up many times. The chain uses TRBV12-3 or TRBV12-4 and TRBJ1-4; TRBD1 is a possible D gene (5 bases). V lost 6 bases to trimming and J lost 8 bases, with 13 bases between them. The CDR3 spans 13 residues. CDR3 region: CASRGPAYEKLFF. The CDR3 DNA sequence: TGTGCCAGCAGGGGACCGGCCTACGAAAAACTGTTTTTT.

The table lists this clonotype with many counts. The CDR3 protein is CASSIPSYEQYF. For the CDR3, the DNA is TGTGCCAGCAGCATCCCTAGCTACGAGCAGTACTTC. The chain carries TRBV6-2 or TRBV6-3 and TRBJ2-7; no firm D call. The V gene lost 6 bases and the J gene lost 3 bases, with 9 bases spanning the gap. CDR1 is MNHEY, CDR2 SVGEGT, per germline. The CDR3 runs to 12 residues.

The V and J genes are TRBV5-4 and TRBJ2-7; D uncertain. Germline CDR1 reads SGHNT; CDR2 reads YYREEE (reference sequence). V lost 0 bases and J lost 1, with 8 bases in between. The CDR3 sequence is 14 residues long. Written as DNA, the CDR3 is TGTGCCAGCAGCTTGGATCGGCTATCCTACGAGCAGTACGTC. Its translation is CASSLDRLSYEQYV.

This clonotype occurred many times. The chain has TRBV4-1 and TRBJ1-4; 7 bases map to TRBD1. This CDR3 has 15 residues. After removal of 0 bases from V and 4 bases from J, the junction contained 2 bases not matched to a gene. Germline values: CDR1 MGHRA, CDR2 YSYEKL. CDR3 region: CASSQEGQSNEKLFF. The CDR3 bases are TGCGCCAGCAGCCAAGAGGGACAGAGTAATGAAAAACTGTTTTTT.

Worth noting for this clonotype: Being one base from a much bigger clone, this may be a read error. The genes are TRBV5-5 and TRBJ1-3, with 8 bases lining up with TRBD1. The V gene's germline CDR1 is SGHKS and CDR2 YYEKEE (reference sequence). CDR3 length: 13 residues. CDR3 nucleotides: TGTGCCATCAGCGGGGACAGGGGAAACACCATATATTTT. Protein: CAISGDRGNTIYF.

This clonotype was detected many times. V gene TRBV12-3 or TRBV12-4 combines with J gene TRBJ2-3, with 7 bases identical to TRBD2. The CDR3 runs to 14 residues. The CDR3 sequence: CASRGGGYTDTQYF. The CDR3 coding sequence is TGTGCGAGCCGAGGCGGGGGATACACAGATACGCAGTATTTT.

The chain links TRBV19 to TRBJ2-3, with 9 bases identical to TRBD1. CDR1 and CDR2 (germline): LNHDA, SQIVND (reference sequence). The CDR3 is 15 residues long. V lost 3 bases, J lost 4 bases, and 5 bases stayed unmatched. CDR3 in DNA: TGTGCCAGTAGTATCACAGGGGGCCCGGCAGATACGCAGTATTTT. Protein sequence: CASSITGGPADTQYF.

This clonotype has only a few counts. The chain is built from TRBV12-3 or TRBV12-4 and TRBJ1-2, with 8 bases fitting TRBD1. The junction had 10 bases not matched to a gene; V was cut back by 4 bases and J by 3 bases. The CDR3 spans 16 residues. Here the CDR3 reads CASSSLRGRADYGYTF. As DNA, the CDR3 is TGTGCCAGCAGTTCTCTCAGGGGGCGCGCGGACTATGGCTACACCTTC.